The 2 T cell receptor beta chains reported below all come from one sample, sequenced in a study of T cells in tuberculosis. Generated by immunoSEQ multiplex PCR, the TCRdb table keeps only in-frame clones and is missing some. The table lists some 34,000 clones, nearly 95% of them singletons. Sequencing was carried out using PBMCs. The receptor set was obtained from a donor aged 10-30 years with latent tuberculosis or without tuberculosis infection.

CDR3: CAISDLTEVYGYTF. CDR3 nucleotide sequence: TGTGCCATCAGTGACCTGACAGAGGTATATGGCTACACCTTC. The rearrangement joins TRBV10-3 to TRBJ1-2; tentatively, D is TRBD1 (5 bases). The CDR3 totals 14 residues. V lost 3 bases to trimming and J lost 5 bases, with 13 bases between them. CDR1 is ENHRY, CDR2 SYGVKD, per germline.

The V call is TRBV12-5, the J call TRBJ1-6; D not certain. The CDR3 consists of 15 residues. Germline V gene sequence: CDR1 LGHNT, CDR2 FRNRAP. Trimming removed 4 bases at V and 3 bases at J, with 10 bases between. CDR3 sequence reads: CASGSPEIYNSPLHF. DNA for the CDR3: TGTGCTAGTGGTTCTCCGGAGATCTATAATTCACCCCTCCACTTT. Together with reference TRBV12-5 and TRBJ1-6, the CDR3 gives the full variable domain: DARVTQTPRHKVTEMGQEVTMRCQPILGHNTVFWYRQTMMQGLELLAYFRNRAPLDDSGMPKDRFSAEMPDATLATLKIQPSEPRDSAVYFCASGSPEIYNSPLHFGNGTRLTVT.